This record covers a single T cell receptor beta chain. Clones were sequenced by immunoSEQ multiplex PCR, and TCRdb holds only the in-frame ones, with some missing. The table shows about 40,000 clones, with over 75% occurring only once. The data belong to a study of T cell changes during pregnancy in multiple sclerosis. The CDR3 covers 16 residues. Germline V gene data show CDR1 as MDHEN and CDR2 as SYDVKM. Trimming removed 4 bases from V and 5 bases from J; junction bases left unmatched: 12. Sequencing used CD8+ T cells from peripheral blood mononuclear cells, obtained before pregnancy. This sequence was found in a female donor with multiple sclerosis, enrolled in a pregnancy study. V usage is TRBV28 and J usage is TRBJ2-5; 8 bases match TRBD2. The CDR3 spells CASSSSTSESYETQYF. CDR3 nucleotide sequence: TGTGCCAGCAGTTCCTCGACTAGCGAGAGCTATGAGACCCAGTACTTC. The full variable domain, rest sourced from reference TRBV28 and TRBJ2-5, is DVKVTQSSRYLVKRTGEKVFLECVQDMDHENMFWYRQDPGLGLRLIYFSYDVKMKEKGDIPEGYSVSREKKERFSLILESASTNQTSMYLCASSSSTSESYETQYFGPGTRLLVL.